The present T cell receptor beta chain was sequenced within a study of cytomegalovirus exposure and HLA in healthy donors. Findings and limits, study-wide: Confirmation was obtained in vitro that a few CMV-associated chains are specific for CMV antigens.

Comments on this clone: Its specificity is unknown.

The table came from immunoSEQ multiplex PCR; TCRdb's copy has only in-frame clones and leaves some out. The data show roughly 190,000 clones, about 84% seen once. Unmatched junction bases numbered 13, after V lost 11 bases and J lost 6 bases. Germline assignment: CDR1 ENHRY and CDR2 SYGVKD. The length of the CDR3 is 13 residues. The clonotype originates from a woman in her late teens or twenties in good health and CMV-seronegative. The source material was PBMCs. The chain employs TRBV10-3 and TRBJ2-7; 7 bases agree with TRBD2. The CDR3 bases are TGTGCCGTTCACCCCCGCGGGAGAGTCGAGCAGTACTTC. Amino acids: CAVHPRGRVEQYF.